One and the same sample provided the 22 T cell receptor beta chains below, sequenced in a study of human T cells and chemical hapten exposure. TCRdb independently ran MiXCR on the RACE reads; one entry per CDR3 protein. The sample yields approximately 370,000 distinct CDR3 sequences, about 5% seen once. The time point is: pre-sensitization, week 0. Treatment given: therapeutic diphenylcyclopropenone sensitization with weekly scalp DPC. Sequencing used whole blood, obtained in connection with sensitization to the hapten diphenylcyclopropenone (DPC). These TCRs come from a young woman with alopecia areata. Some clones in this sample may be carry-over from other donors' samples.

This clonotype was found a few times. This chain uses TRBV28 with TRBJ2-6, with D hard to call. The CDR3 has 18 amino acids. Trimming shortened V by 6 bases and J by 0 bases, and 18 bases separated the two germline ends. Germline lookup yields CDR1 MDHEN and CDR2 SYDVKM. The CDR3 here is CASRGFISGPSGANVLTF. The CDR3 DNA reads TGTGCCAGCAGGGGGTTTATTTCAGGTCCCTCTGGGGCCAACGTCCTGACTTTC.

In this sample, this clonotype turned up a few times. In DNA, the CDR3 is TGTGCCAGCAGTTCAATACCCCTGGACAGGATTCCCTCTGGGGCCAACGTCCTGACTTTC. Protein product: CASSSIPLDRIPSGANVLTF. The J gene is TRBJ2-6, the V gene TRBV27, with 7 bases fitting TRBD1. Germline trimming cut 4 bases from V and 0 bases from J; bases unmatched to any gene: 15. Germline V gene data show CDR1 as MNHEY and CDR2 as SMNVEV (reference sequence). The CDR3 sequence is 20 residues long.

The table lists this clonotype with a few counts. This sequence joins TRBV5-4 and TRBJ2-7, with 12 bases lining up with TRBD2. There are 15 residues in the CDR3. J gave up 3 bases and V 0 bases, and 1 base lay outside the gene matches. Per the germline V gene, CDR1 is SGHNT and CDR2 is YYREEE (reference sequence). The CDR3 sequence is CASSLGLAGDYEQYF. The DNA of the CDR3 is TGTGCCAGCAGCTTGGGACTAGCGGGGGACTACGAGCAGTACTTC.

This clonotype was recorded many times. The V call is TRBV7-9, the J call TRBJ1-3, with D maybe TRBD1 (6 bases). Germline V gene sequence: CDR1 SEHNR, CDR2 FQNEAQ (reference sequence). The V and J ends lost 2 bases and 0 bases respectively, with 14 bases between them. CDR3 length: 17 residues. Here the CDR3 reads CASSLLPGVNSGNTIYF. The DNA for the CDR3 is TGTGCCAGCAGCTTACTACCAGGGGTGAACTCTGGAAACACCATATATTTT. Looking up the rest from reference TRBV7-9 and TRBJ1-3 gives the full variable domain: DTGVSQNPRHKITKRGQNVTFRCDPISEHNRLYWYRQTLGQGPEFLTYFQNEAQLEKSRLLSDRFSAERPKGSFSTLEIQRTEQGDSAMYLCASSLLPGVNSGNTIYFGEGSWLTVV.

V gene TRBV5-1 combines with J gene TRBJ1-4; 8 bases fit TRBD1. CDR3 size: 17 residues. Germline V gives CDR1 SGHRS, CDR2 YFSETQ. V lost 1 base, J lost 4 bases, and 9 bases stayed unmatched. The CDR3 DNA sequence: TGCGCCAGCAGCTTGTCCGGGACAGGAAGCTTTAATGAAAAACTGTTTTTT. It translates to CASSLSGTGSFNEKLFF.

A few counts support this clonotype. The rearrangement joins TRBV7-8 to TRBJ2-1, with unresolved D. The V end was cut by 2 bases, the J end by 5 bases, with 16 bases between. CDR1 and CDR2 from the germline V gene are SGHVS and FQNEAQ. The CDR3 has 16 amino acids. The CDR3 is CASSLRRSPANNEQFF. In DNA, the CDR3 is TGTGCCAGCAGCTTACGGCGGTCGCCTGCCAACAATGAGCAGTTCTTC.

This clonotype was seen more than once but under ten times. The chain recombines TRBV7-2 with TRBJ1-5, with a possible D match to TRBD1 (6 bases). Germline CDR1 and CDR2: SGHTA and FQGNSA. Trimming cost V 1 base and J 4 bases, with 11 bases left between them. The CDR3 totals 15 residues. Written as DNA, the CDR3 is TGTGCCAGCAGCTTAGTGGGACATACTAATCAGCCCCAGCATTTT. Amino acids: CASSLVGHTNQPQHF.

The table lists this clonotype with many counts. The chain combines TRBV6-2 or TRBV6-3 with TRBJ2-4; D call uncertain. The V gene lost 2 bases and the J gene lost 1 base, with 6 bases spanning the gap. CDR3 length: 14 amino acids. Germline V lookup: CDR1 MNHEY, CDR2 SVGEGT. In nucleotides, the CDR3 is TGTGCCAGCAGTTACCCCGCCGCCAAAAACATTCAGTACTTC. As protein: CASSYPAAKNIQYF.

This clonotype was seen only a few times. The gene calls are TRBV4-3 and TRBJ2-3; 10 bases are shared with TRBD2. CDR3 size: 17 residues. Germline lookup yields CDR1 LGHNA and CDR2 YSLEER. V was clipped by 3 bases and J by 8 bases; unmatched bases: 14. The CDR3 DNA is TGCGCCAGCAGCCAGGCCGCTAGCGGGGGATATCAGGGTACGCAGTATTTT. Translated: CASSQAASGGYQGTQYF.

This clonotype was recorded at least ten times. The V and J genes are TRBV29-1 and TRBJ2-5; 11 bases match TRBD1. Trimming removed 4 bases from V and 4 bases from J; junction bases left unmatched: 5. Germline V gene data show CDR1 as SQVTM and CDR2 as ANQGSEA. The CDR3 is 14 residues long. CDR3 DNA: TGCAGCGTTGCTCCGGGACAGGGGGGAGAGACCCAGTACTTC. Amino acid sequence: CSVAPGQGGETQYF.

This clonotype was observed many times. The genes are TRBV6-2 or TRBV6-3 and TRBJ2-5; D remains ambiguous. Trimming shortened V by 4 bases and J by 1 base, and 7 bases separated the two germline ends. Germline V CDR1 and CDR2: MNHEY, SVGEGT. This CDR3 is built from 13 residues. CDR3 sequence: CASSFLSQETQYF. CDR3 nucleotide sequence: TGTGCCAGCAGTTTCCTCAGCCAAGAGACCCAGTACTTC.

This clonotype was seen many times. The gene calls are TRBV4-2 and TRBJ1-6; the D is unclear. V lost 0 bases to trimming and J lost 8 bases, with 11 bases between them. The CDR3 covers 15 residues. CDR1 is LGHNA, CDR2 YNFKEQ, per germline. The CDR3 spells CASSQEPVSYSPLHF. CDR3 nucleotide sequence: TGTGCCAGCAGCCAAGAACCCGTTTCGTATTCACCCCTCCACTTT.

This clonotype was seen a few times. This chain connects TRBV29-1 to TRBJ1-1, with a weak D call TRBD1 (5 bases). The CDR3 covers 13 residues. Germline CDR1 SQVTM, CDR2 ANQGSEA. The germline V and J ends were trimmed by 4 bases and 1 base, with 10 bases remaining between them. This CDR3 reads CSVVDRTNTEAFF. CDR3 bases: TGCAGCGTTGTTGACAGAACGAACACTGAAGCTTTCTTT.

This clonotype appeared many times. The chain is built from TRBV12-3 or TRBV12-4 and TRBJ1-1, with a possible D match to TRBD1 (6 bases). This CDR3 comprises 14 residues. V was shortened by 2 bases and J by 1 base, with 8 bases between the two germline ends. The CDR3 DNA reads as TGTGCCAGCAGTTTAAGGGGACAGAACACTGAAGCTTTCTTT. Translating it yields CASSLRGQNTEAFF.

About this clonotype itself: Just one base apart from a much larger clone, this may be a read error. V is TRBV3-1 and J is TRBJ2-3, with D possibly TRBD1 on 6 matching bases. This CDR3 is built from 16 residues. V was shortened by 0 bases and J by 6 bases, with 16 bases between the two germline ends. Germline V gives CDR1 LGHDT, CDR2 YNNKEL (reference sequence). CDR3 in amino acids: CASSQDGTSLMDTQYF. The CDR3 bases are TGTGCCAGCAGCCAAGACGGGACAAGTCTCATGGATACGCAGTATTTT.

The chain employs TRBV5-1 and TRBJ1-4, with D uncertain. Germline CDR1 and CDR2: SGHRS and YFSETQ. The CDR3 consists of 14 residues. Trimming took 5 bases from V and 0 from J, leaving 8 bases between them. The DNA for the CDR3 is TGCGCCAGCAGGAAAGAAGCAACTAATGAAAAACTGTTTTTT. It specifies CASRKEATNEKLFF. Using reference TRBV5-1 and TRBJ1-4 for the parts outside the CDR3, the full variable domain is KAGVTQTPRYLIKTRGQQVTLSCSPISGHRSVSWYQQTPGQGLQFLFEYFSETQRNKGNFPGRFSGRQFSNSRSEMNVSTLELGDSALYLCASRKEATNEKLFFGSGTQLSVL.

This clonotype has a handful of counts. The chain carries TRBV5-6 and TRBJ2-3, with unresolved D. CDR3 size: 15 residues. Germline V gene lookup returns CDR1 SGHDT and CDR2 YYEEEE. Trimming removed 1 base at V and 2 bases at J, with 11 bases between. The CDR3 is CASSLKRIITDTQYF. As DNA, the CDR3 is TGTGCCAGCAGCTTGAAACGGATAATCACAGATACGCAGTATTTT. The full variable domain, completed using reference TRBV5-6 and TRBJ2-3, is DAGVTQSPTHLIKTRGQQVTLRCSPKSGHDTVSWYQQALGQGPQFIFQYYEEEERQRGNFPDRFSGHQFPNYSSELNVNALLLGDSALYLCASSLKRIITDTQYFGPGTRLTVL.

This clonotype was counted between two and nine times. The chain links TRBV12-3 or TRBV12-4 to TRBJ1-5, with a possible D match to TRBD1 (6 bases). The ends were cut back, 3 bases at V and 6 bases at J, with 21 bases in the middle. This CDR3 spans 17 amino acids. The DNA for the CDR3 is TGTGCCAGCAGTTTTTTTTTATTGGGGGGCCTAGGTCAGCCCCAGCATTTT. It translates to CASSFFLLGGLGQPQHF.

The CDR3 protein is CASSFNRDGYTF. The CDR3 nucleotides read TGCGCCAGCAGCTTCAACAGGGATGGCTACACCTTC. This chain joins TRBV5-1 and TRBJ1-2; D is perhaps TRBD1 (6 bases). Trimming shortened V by 2 bases and J by 6 bases, and 8 bases separated the two germline ends. The CDR3 sequence is 12 residues long. CDR1 is SGHRS, CDR2 YFSETQ, per germline.

This clonotype was counted a few times. This chain joins TRBV6-1 and TRBJ1-5, with TRBD1 identical over 8 bases. The CDR3 contains 15 residues. Losses at the gene ends were 1 base for V and 5 bases for J; bases not matched to a gene: 4. The V gene's germline CDR1 is MNHNS and CDR2 SASEGT. CDR3 in amino acids: CASSEGDRSYQPQHF. The CDR3, as DNA: TGTGCCAGCAGTGAAGGGGACAGGAGTTATCAGCCCCAGCATTTT.

V gene TRBV27 combines with J gene TRBJ2-5; D unclear. Trimming removed 4 bases from V and 5 bases from J, with 8 bases in between. The CDR3 consists of 12 residues. CDR1 is MNHEY and CDR2 is SMNVEV in the germline V gene (reference sequence). CDR3 nucleotide sequence: TGTGCCAGCAGTTCCTCGACGGAGACCCAGTACTTC. Its translation: CASSSSTETQYF.

The chain links TRBV5-1 to TRBJ2-7; 12 bases fit TRBD2. The germline gives CDR1 SGHRS, CDR2 YFSETQ. The CDR3 runs to 18 residues. J lost 5 bases, V lost 0 bases, and 12 bases had no gene match. The CDR3, as DNA: TGCGCCAGCAGCTTGGTACTAGCGGGGGGTCCCTCCGCGGACGAGCAGTACTTC. This sequence encodes CASSLVLAGGPSADEQYF.